What follows are 19 T cell receptor beta chains derived from one specimen sequenced in a study of OX40 agonist ivuxolimab in advanced cancers. Generated by immunoSEQ multiplex PCR, the TCRdb table keeps only in-frame clones and is missing some. Of roughly 34,000 clones in the sample, about 92% are singletons; the top ten hold roughly 1%. The specimen comprised CD4+ or CD8+ T cells sorted from blood, sampled in a trial of the OX40 agonist ivuxolimab. The source of these receptors is an adult with an advanced solid tumor such as melanoma, head and neck, liver or kidney cancer.

J is TRBJ2-2 and V is TRBV11-2; 13 nucleotides match TRBD2. J lost 5 bases, V lost 5 bases, and 2 bases had no gene match. Germline CDR1 SGHAT, CDR2 FQNNGV. The CDR3 covers 15 residues. The CDR3 sequence is CASSPGLAGTGELFF. CDR3 nucleotide sequence: TGTGCCAGCAGCCCGGGACTAGCGGGGACCGGGGAGCTGTTTTTT.

This sequence joins TRBV7-2 and TRBJ2-5; 7 bases match TRBD2. This CDR3 region has 14 residues. Germline lookup yields CDR1 SGHTA and CDR2 FQGNSA. V lost 5 bases to trimming and J lost 7 bases; unmatched junction nucleotides: 10. The CDR3, as DNA: TGTGCCAGCAGCCCACGGAGCGGGGAACGGACCCAGTACTTC. Translated: CASSPRSGERTQYF.

The rearrangement joins TRBV9 to TRBJ2-2, with D uncertain. Germline V gene sequence: CDR1 SGDLS, CDR2 YYNGEE. The CDR3 is made up of 15 amino acids. Trimming cost V 0 bases and J 4 bases, with 10 bases left between them. The CDR3 reads CASSVVGYSTGELFF. CDR3 coding DNA: TGTGCCAGCAGCGTAGTGGGGTACAGCACCGGGGAGCTGTTTTTT. The full variable domain, rest sourced from reference TRBV9 and TRBJ2-2, is DSGVTQTPKHLITATGQRVTLRCSPRSGDLSVYWYQQSLDQGLQFLIQYYNGEERAKGNILERFSAQQFPDLHSELNLSSLELGDSALYFCASSVVGYSTGELFFGEGSRLTVL.

This sequence joins TRBV5-1 and TRBJ2-5; D call uncertain. V was trimmed by 0 bases and J by 4 bases, leaving 4 bases between them. The CDR3 contains 12 residues. In germline, CDR1 is SGHRS, CDR2 YFSETQ. The CDR3 loop reads CASSLGRETQYF. CDR3 DNA: TGCGCCAGCAGCTTGGGGAGAGAGACCCAGTACTTC. The full variable domain, rest sourced from reference TRBV5-1 and TRBJ2-5, is KAGVTQTPRYLIKTRGQQVTLSCSPISGHRSVSWYQQTPGQGLQFLFEYFSETQRNKGNFPGRFSGRQFSNSRSEMNVSTLELGDSALYLCASSLGRETQYFGPGTRLLVL.

The chain carries TRBV10-1 and TRBJ1-2; D unresolved. The length of the CDR3 is 14 residues. Germline V CDR1 and CDR2: WNHNN, SYGVQD (reference sequence). V was pared by 0 bases and J by 1 base, with 6 bases between. CDR3 protein: CASSESGINYGYTF. Here the CDR3 DNA reads TGCGCCAGCAGTGAGTCCGGGATTAACTATGGCTACACCTTC.

This chain uses TRBV5-8 with TRBJ1-5; 9 nucleotides align to TRBD1. The V segment lost 3 bases and the J segment 0 bases; nucleotides outside the gene matches: 7. The CDR3 totals 17 residues. From germline, CDR1 is SGHTS and CDR2 YDEGEE. CDR3 DNA sequence: TGTGCCAGCAGCTCCGGGACAGGGATACGTAGCAATCAGCCCCAGCATTTT. Protein sequence: CASSSGTGIRSNQPQHF. The variable domain in full, with the rest retrieved from reference TRBV5-8 and TRBJ1-5, is EAGVTQSPTHLIKTRGQQATLRCSPISGHTSVYWYQQALGLGLQFLLWYDEGEERNRGNFPPRFSGRQFPNYSSELNVNALELEDSALYLCASSSGTGIRSNQPQHFGDGTRLSIL.

A single count supports this clone. The chain couples TRBV18 to TRBJ1-1; weak D call: TRBD1 (5 bases). This CDR3 has 13 residues. Trimming took 1 base from V and 10 from J, leaving 13 bases between them. Looked up from germline, CDR1 is KGHSH and CDR2 is LQKENI. CDR3 loop: CASSPRGAGGAFF. In nucleotides, the CDR3 is TGTGCCAGCTCACCACGGGGAGCGGGGGGAGCTTTCTTT.

The chain uses TRBV2 and TRBJ1-5; D remains unclear. Trimming removed 4 bases from V and 3 bases from J, with 19 bases in between. The germline gives CDR1 SNHLY, CDR2 FYNNEI. The CDR3 runs to 17 residues. The CDR3 loop reads CASSAATPTEHNQPQHF. For the CDR3, the DNA is TGTGCCAGCAGTGCGGCGACCCCTACAGAGCACAATCAGCCCCAGCATTTT.

This chain uses TRBV4-2 with TRBJ2-3, with 10 bases aligning to TRBD1. Germline V gene data show CDR1 as LGHNA and CDR2 as YNFKEQ. The CDR3 consists of 18 residues. Trimming took 0 bases from V and 3 from J; bases not matched to a gene: 9. The CDR3: CASSQDHGTGAKTDTQYF. The CDR3 region has the DNA TGTGCCAGCAGCCAAGATCACGGGACAGGGGCCAAAACAGATACGCAGTATTTT.

In its sample, this clone was seen a few times. The rearrangement uses TRBV30 and TRBJ1-1, with TRBD1 matching over 8 bases. Losses at the gene ends were 7 bases for V and 0 bases for J; bases not matched to a gene: 10. The length of the CDR3 is 15 residues. Germline assignment: CDR1 GTSNPN and CDR2 SVGIG (reference sequence). The CDR3 here is CAFKAGTGMNTEAFF. The CDR3 coding sequence is TGTGCCTTTAAAGCCGGGACAGGAATGAACACTGAAGCTTTCTTT.

This clone was counted between two and nine times. The genes are TRBV15 and TRBJ2-7, with 7 nucleotides matching TRBD1. In germline, CDR1 is LNHNV, CDR2 YYDKDF (reference sequence). This CDR3 contains 16 residues. V shed 3 bases and J 4 bases; nucleotides not matched to a gene: 12. The CDR3 DNA is TGTGCCACCAGCAGCTCGAAAGGGGGACAGCTTTACGAGCAGTACTTC. Translating gives CATSSSKGGQLYEQYF.

This clone appeared once. The chain links TRBV27 to TRBJ1-4, with no clear D. The length of the CDR3 is 15 residues. Germline V gene sequence: CDR1 MNHEY, CDR2 SMNVEV (reference sequence). The V gene lost 6 bases and the J gene lost 0 bases, with 11 bases spanning the gap. The CDR3 loop reads CASRRDIATNEKLFF. DNA of the CDR3: TGTGCCAGCAGGAGGGATATTGCAACTAATGAAAAACTGTTTTTT.

The V gene is TRBV5-6, the J gene TRBJ1-5, with TRBD1 matching 7 bases. Germline CDR1 is SGHDT and CDR2 is YYEEEE. Losses at the gene ends were 3 bases for V and 3 bases for J; bases not matched to a gene: 3. This CDR3 has 14 residues. The CDR3 sequence is CASSSQGDNQPQHF. DNA of the CDR3: TGTGCCAGCAGCTCTCAGGGGGACAATCAGCCCCAGCATTTT.

The chain combines TRBV7-2 with TRBJ1-6, with D possibly being TRBD1 (6 bases). In germline, CDR1 is SGHTA, CDR2 FQGNSA. Between the trimmed V and J ends, which lost 1 base and 8 bases, there was a span of 9 bases. This CDR3 contains 14 residues. The CDR3 region is CASSLVKGDSPLHF. For the CDR3, the DNA is TGTGCCAGCAGCTTAGTAAAGGGGGATTCACCCCTCCACTTT.

V is TRBV2 and J is TRBJ2-3, with D perhaps given as TRBD1 or TRBD2 (5 bases each). V dropped 4 bases and J dropped 4 bases, with 15 bases sitting between them. Germline CDR1 and CDR2: SNHLY and FYNNEI. CDR3 length equals 15 residues. The CDR3 region has the DNA TGTGCCAGCAGTGTGTCTGGGGGTTGGGCAGATACGCAGTATTTT. Its protein product is CASSVSGGWADTQYF. The complete variable domain, with remaining parts taken from reference TRBV2 and TRBJ2-3, reads EPEVTQTPSHQVTQMGQEVILRCVPISNHLYFYWYRQILGQKVEFLVSFYNNEISEKSEIFDDQFSVERPDGSNFTLKIRSTKLEDSAMYFCASSVSGGWADTQYFGPGTRLTVL.

The chain couples TRBV5-1 to TRBJ1-2; 12 positions match TRBD1. Per the germline V gene, CDR1 is SGHRS and CDR2 is YFSETQ. CDR3 size: 17 residues. Germline trimming cut 0 bases from V and 0 bases from J; bases unmatched to any gene: 3. The CDR3 DNA is TGCGCCAGCAGCTTGGGCGGGACAGGGGGCACTAACTATGGCTACACCTTC. It specifies CASSLGGTGGTNYGYTF.

This chain links TRBV27 with TRBJ1-2; no firm D call. The CDR3 covers 13 residues. The V end was cut by 3 bases, the J end by 4 bases, with 9 bases between. Germline CDR1 MNHEY, CDR2 SMNVEV (reference sequence). CDR3 nucleotides: TGTGCCAGCAGTTTCGCAGATCTCTATGGCTACACCTTC. Translation: CASSFADLYGYTF.

This sequence joins TRBV7-6 and TRBJ1-2, with D unresolved. Per germline, CDR1 SGHVS and CDR2 FNYEAQ. The germline V and J ends were trimmed by 1 base and 1 base, with 16 bases remaining between them. This CDR3 is built from 17 residues. DNA for the CDR3: TGTGCCAGCAGCTTAGGGCTGGAGACACGTCTTAACTATGGCTACACCTTC. It encodes CASSLGLETRLNYGYTF.

The V gene is TRBV9, the J gene TRBJ1-1, with 9 positions matching TRBD1. Germline trimming cut 1 base from V and 11 bases from J; bases unmatched to any gene: 6. The CDR3 has 13 amino acids. Germline V CDR1 and CDR2: SGDLS, YYNGEE. The CDR3 DNA reads TGTGCCAGCAGCGTAAGACAGGGGGGGGCGGCTTTCTTT. Translated, it gives CASSVRQGGAAFF. The full variable domain, its missing parts supplied by reference TRBV9 and TRBJ1-1, is DSGVTQTPKHLITATGQRVTLRCSPRSGDLSVYWYQQSLDQGLQFLIQYYNGEERAKGNILERFSAQQFPDLHSELNLSSLELGDSALYFCASSVRQGGAAFFGQGTRLTVV.